The next 2 T cell receptor beta chains were all read from a single sample in a study of blood T cell repertoires in COVID-19. The data were produced by immunoSEQ multiplex PCR, yet TCRdb's version contains in-frame clones alone and is incomplete. The data contain around 200,000 clones, 70% to 90% of them singletons. The sequenced sample consisted of peripheral blood. The receptors originated from a woman in her late teens or twenties who had recovered from COVID-19.

As regards this clone: Mismatch with germline at one junction end may stem from a read error. V gene TRBV7-2 combines with J gene TRBJ2-1, with 8 bases lining up with TRBD2. Per germline, CDR1 SGHTA and CDR2 FQGNSA. The CDR3 contains 15 residues. Here the CDR3 reads CASSLAGLSYNEQFF. The CDR3 DNA reads TGTGCCAGCAGCCTAGCGGGCCTCTCCTACAATGAGCAGTTCTTC.

CDR3 in amino acids: CASSQASGISSYEQYF. The CDR3 coding sequence is TGCGCCAGCAGCCAGGCTAGCGGGATCTCCTCCTACGAGCAGTACTTC. The chain recombines TRBV4-1 with TRBJ2-7; 9 nucleotides line up with TRBD2. J gave up 0 bases and V 3 bases, and 6 bases lay outside the gene matches. This CDR3 region has 16 residues. Germline loops: CDR1 MGHRA, CDR2 YSYEKL.